This TCR beta chain comes out of a study of shared clonotypes between healthy human individuals. Study at large: Donor composition was a couple of women and three men, aged 18 to 49. Researchers assigned three CD4 naive, three CD4 memory, two CD8 naive and one CD8 memory plate to each donor. General study results and limits: The authors sampled blood alone, and tissue repertoires likely differ.

Turning to this clone: Its specificity is not known.

Cells designated naive CD8 were CD45RO-negative and were positively selected for CCR7, with terminally differentiated effector memory CD45RA+ cells excluded. Germline lookup yields CDR1 SNHLY and CDR2 FYNNEI. V was pared by 8 bases and J by 8 bases, with 7 bases of the junction left unmatched. This CDR3 spans 14 amino acids. Assay used: immunoSEQ multiplex PCR; TCRdb lists only in-frame clones, some missing. The data show approximately 600,000 clones, 85% to 95% seen once. The TCR sequence derives from a woman in her twenties or thirties in good health. The genes are TRBV2 and TRBJ2-1; 12 nucleotides align to TRBD2. Input material: naive CD8+ T cells sorted from blood. CDR3 nucleotide sequence: TGTGCCAGCGGACTAGCGGGGACCTTCGATGAGCAGTTCTTC. Translation: CASGLAGTFDEQFF.